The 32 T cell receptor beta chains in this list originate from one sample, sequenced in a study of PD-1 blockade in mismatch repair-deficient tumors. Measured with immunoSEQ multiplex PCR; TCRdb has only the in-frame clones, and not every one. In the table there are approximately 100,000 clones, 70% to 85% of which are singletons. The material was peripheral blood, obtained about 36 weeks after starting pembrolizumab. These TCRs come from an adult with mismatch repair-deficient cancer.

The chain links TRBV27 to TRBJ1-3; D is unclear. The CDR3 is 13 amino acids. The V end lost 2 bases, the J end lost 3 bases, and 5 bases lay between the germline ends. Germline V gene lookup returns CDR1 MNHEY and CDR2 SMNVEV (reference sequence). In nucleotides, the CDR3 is TGTGCCAGCAGTTTAGCTTTTGGAAACACCATATATTTT. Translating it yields CASSLAFGNTIYF.

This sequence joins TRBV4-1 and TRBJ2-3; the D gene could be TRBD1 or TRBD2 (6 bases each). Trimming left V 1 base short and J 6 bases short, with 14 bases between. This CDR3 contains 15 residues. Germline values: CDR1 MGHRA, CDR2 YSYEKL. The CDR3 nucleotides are TGCGCCAGCAGCCAAGTCTGGCGGGACACTGATACGCAGTATTTT. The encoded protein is CASSQVWRDTDTQYF.

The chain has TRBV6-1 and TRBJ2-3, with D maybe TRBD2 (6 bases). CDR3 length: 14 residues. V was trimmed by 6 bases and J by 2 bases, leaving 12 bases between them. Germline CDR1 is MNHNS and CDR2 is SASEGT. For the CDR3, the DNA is TGTGCCAGCAGCCGACGGGACTTCACAGATACGCAGTATTTT. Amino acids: CASSRRDFTDTQYF.

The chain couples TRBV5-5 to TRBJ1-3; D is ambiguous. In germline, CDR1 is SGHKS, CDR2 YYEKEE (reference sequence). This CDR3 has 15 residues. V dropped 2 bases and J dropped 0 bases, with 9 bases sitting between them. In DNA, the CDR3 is TGTGCCAGCAGCTTTGAGCAGTACTCTGGAAACACCATATATTTT. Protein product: CASSFEQYSGNTIYF.

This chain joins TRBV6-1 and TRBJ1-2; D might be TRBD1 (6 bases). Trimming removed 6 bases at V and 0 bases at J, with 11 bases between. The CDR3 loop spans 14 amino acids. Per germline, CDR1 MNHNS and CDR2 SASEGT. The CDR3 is CASRRQEANYGYTF. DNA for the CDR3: TGTGCCAGCAGGAGACAGGAAGCTAACTATGGCTACACCTTC.

The CDR3 region is CASLGQENYGYTF. The CDR3 nucleotides read TGTGCCAGCTTAGGACAGGAGAACTATGGCTACACCTTC. V gene TRBV6-1 combines with J gene TRBJ1-2; 7 nucleotides match TRBD1. Trimming cost V 8 bases and J 2 bases; bases outside gene matches: 5. Germline values: CDR1 MNHNS, CDR2 SASEGT. The CDR3 is 13 amino acids.

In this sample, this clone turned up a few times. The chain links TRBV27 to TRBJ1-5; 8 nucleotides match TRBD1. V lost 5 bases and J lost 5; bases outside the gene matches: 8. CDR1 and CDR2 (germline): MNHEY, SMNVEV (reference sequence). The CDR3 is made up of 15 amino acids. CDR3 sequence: CASSPSGQAYQPQHF. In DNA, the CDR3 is TGTGCCAGCAGTCCCTCGGGACAGGCCTATCAGCCCCAGCATTTT.

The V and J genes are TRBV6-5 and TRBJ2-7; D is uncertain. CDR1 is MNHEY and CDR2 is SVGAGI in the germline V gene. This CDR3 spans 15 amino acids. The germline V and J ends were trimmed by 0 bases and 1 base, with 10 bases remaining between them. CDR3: CASSYSTVGSYEQYF. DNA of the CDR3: TGTGCCAGCAGTTACTCGACCGTAGGGTCCTACGAGCAGTACTTC.

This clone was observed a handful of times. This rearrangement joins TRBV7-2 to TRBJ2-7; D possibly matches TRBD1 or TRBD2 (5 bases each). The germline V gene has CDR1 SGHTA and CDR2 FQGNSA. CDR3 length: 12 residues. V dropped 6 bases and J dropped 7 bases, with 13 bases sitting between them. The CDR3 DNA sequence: TGTGCCAGCAGTCCGGATTGGGGGGAGCAGTACTTC. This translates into CASSPDWGEQYF.

The CDR3 nucleotides are TGTGCCAGCAGCTCCCAGCGGGGGCGTCCCACAGATACGCAGTATTTT. This encodes CASSSQRGRPTDTQYF. The chain employs TRBV11-3 and TRBJ2-3, with 8 positions matching TRBD2. Unmatched junction bases numbered 8, after V lost 4 bases and J lost 2 bases. Germline V gene lookup returns CDR1 SGHNT and CDR2 YENEEA. The CDR3 runs 16 residues.

The CDR3 nucleotides read TGTGCCAGCTCACGAGATCTGGGAGCCTCTGGGGCCAACGTCCTGACTTTC. This gives the protein CASSRDLGASGANVLTF. The chain employs TRBV18 and TRBJ2-6, with D maybe TRBD2 (5 bases). The germline V gene encodes CDR1 KGHSH and CDR2 LQKENI. The V gene lost 4 bases and the J gene lost 0 bases, with 13 bases spanning the gap. This CDR3 spans 17 amino acids.

This CDR3 is CSAGTSGVNTGELFF. The CDR3 nucleotides read TGCAGCGCTGGGACTAGCGGGGTGAACACCGGGGAGCTGTTTTTT. The V call is TRBV29-1, the J call TRBJ2-2; 13 bases line up with TRBD2. The CDR3 is 15 amino acids. V shed 7 bases and J 1 base; nucleotides not matched to a gene: 3. Germline CDR1 and CDR2: SQVTM and ANQGSEA.

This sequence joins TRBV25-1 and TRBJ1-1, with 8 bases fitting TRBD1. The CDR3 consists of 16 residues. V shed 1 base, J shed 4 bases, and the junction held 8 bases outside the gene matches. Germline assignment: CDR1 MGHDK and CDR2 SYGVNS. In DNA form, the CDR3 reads TGTGCCAGCAGTGAATTTTTTTTCGACAGGGGCACTGAAGCTTTCTTT. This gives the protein CASSEFFFDRGTEAFF.

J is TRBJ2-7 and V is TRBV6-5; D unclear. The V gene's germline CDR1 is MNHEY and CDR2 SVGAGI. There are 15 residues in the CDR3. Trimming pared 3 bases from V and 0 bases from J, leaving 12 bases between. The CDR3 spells CASSYGDIISYEQYF. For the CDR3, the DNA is TGTGCCAGCAGTTATGGGGATATAATCTCCTACGAGCAGTACTTC.

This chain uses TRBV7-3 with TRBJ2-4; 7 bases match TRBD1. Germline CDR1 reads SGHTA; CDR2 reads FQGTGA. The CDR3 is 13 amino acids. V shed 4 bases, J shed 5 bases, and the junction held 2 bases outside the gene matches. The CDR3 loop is CASSSGTENIQYF. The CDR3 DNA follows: TGTGCCAGCAGCTCCGGGACAGAAAACATTCAGTACTTC.

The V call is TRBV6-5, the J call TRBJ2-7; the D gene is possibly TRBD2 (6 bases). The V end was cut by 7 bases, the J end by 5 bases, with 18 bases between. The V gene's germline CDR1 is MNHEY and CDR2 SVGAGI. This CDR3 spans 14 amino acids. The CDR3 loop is CASMDGSIPHEQYF. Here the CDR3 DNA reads TGTGCCAGCATGGACGGGAGTATCCCCCACGAGCAGTACTTC.

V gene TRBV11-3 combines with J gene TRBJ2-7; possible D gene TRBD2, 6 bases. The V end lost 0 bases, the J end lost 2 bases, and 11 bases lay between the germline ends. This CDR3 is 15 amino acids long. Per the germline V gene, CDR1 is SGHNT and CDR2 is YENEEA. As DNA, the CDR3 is TGTGCCAGCAGCTTAGAGGCAGGGACTGCCTACGAGCAGTACTTC. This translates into CASSLEAGTAYEQYF.

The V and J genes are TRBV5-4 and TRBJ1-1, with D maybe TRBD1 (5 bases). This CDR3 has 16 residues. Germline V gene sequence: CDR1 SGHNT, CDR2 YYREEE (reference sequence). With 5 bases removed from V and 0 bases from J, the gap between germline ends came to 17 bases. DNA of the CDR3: TGTGCCAGCAGTACTGGGGGGAGGGCCTTGAACACTGAAGCTTTCTTT. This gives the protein CASSTGGRALNTEAFF.

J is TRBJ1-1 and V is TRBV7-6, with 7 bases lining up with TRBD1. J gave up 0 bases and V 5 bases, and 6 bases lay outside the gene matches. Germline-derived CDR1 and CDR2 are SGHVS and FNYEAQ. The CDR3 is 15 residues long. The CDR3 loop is CASSQIQGLNTEAFF. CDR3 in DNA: TGTGCCAGCAGCCAAATACAGGGGTTGAACACTGAAGCTTTCTTT. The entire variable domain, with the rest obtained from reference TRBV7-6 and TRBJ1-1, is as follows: GAGVSQSPRYKVTKRGQDVALRCDPISGHVSLYWYRQALGQGPEFLTYFNYEAQQDKSGLPNDRFSAERPEGSISTLTIQRTEQRDSAMYRCASSQIQGLNTEAFFGQGTRLTVV.

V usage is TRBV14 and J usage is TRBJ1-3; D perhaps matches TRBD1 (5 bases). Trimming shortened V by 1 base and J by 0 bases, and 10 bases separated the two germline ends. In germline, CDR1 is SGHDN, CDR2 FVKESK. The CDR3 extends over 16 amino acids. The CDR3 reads CASSQAGVFSGNTIYF. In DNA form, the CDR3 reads TGTGCCAGCAGCCAAGCGGGGGTGTTCTCTGGAAACACCATATATTTT. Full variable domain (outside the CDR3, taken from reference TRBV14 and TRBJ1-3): EAGVTQFPSHSVIEKGQTVTLRCDPISGHDNLYWYRRVMGKEIKFLLHFVKESKQDESGMPNNRFLAERTGGTYSTLKVQPAELEDSGVYFCASSQAGVFSGNTIYFGEGSWLTVV.

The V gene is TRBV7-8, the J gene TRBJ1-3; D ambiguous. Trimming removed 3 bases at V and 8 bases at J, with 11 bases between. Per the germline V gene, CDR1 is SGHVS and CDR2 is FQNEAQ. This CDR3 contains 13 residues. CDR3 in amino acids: CASSLFGLDTIYF. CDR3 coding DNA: TGTGCCAGCAGCTTGTTCGGGTTGGACACCATATATTTT.

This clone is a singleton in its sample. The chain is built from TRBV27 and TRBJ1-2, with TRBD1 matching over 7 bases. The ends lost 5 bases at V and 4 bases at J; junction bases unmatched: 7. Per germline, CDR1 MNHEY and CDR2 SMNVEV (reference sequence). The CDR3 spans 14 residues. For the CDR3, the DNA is TGTGCCAGCAGTCCAGAGGGGGCGGGCTATGGCTACACCTTC. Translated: CASSPEGAGYGYTF.

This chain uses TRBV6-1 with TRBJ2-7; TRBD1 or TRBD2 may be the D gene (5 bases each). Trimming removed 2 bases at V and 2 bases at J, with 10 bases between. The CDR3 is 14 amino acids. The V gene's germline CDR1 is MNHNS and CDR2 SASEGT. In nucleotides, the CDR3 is TGTGCCAGCAGTGAAAGGTGGGGGACCTACGAGCAGTACTTC. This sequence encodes CASSERWGTYEQYF.

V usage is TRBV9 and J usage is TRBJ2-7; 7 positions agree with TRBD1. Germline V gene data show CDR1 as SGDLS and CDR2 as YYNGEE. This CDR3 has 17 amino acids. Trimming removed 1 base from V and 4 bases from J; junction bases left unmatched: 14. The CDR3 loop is CASSVSFDLRGQYEQYF. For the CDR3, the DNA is TGTGCCAGCAGCGTATCTTTTGATTTGAGGGGACAGTACGAGCAGTACTTC.

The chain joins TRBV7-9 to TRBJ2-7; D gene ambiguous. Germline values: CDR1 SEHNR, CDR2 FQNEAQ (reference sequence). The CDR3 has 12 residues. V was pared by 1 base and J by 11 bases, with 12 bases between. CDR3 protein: CASSLDSPLKYF. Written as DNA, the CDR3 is TGTGCCAGCAGCTTAGACTCTCCGTTGAAGTACTTC.

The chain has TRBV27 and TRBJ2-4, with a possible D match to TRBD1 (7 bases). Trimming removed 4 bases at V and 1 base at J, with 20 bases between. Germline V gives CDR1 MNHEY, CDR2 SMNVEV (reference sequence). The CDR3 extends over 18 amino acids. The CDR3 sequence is CASSSRVTGAGAKNIQYF. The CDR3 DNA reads TGTGCCAGCAGTTCCCGAGTTACAGGGGCGGGGGCCAAAAACATTCAGTACTTC.

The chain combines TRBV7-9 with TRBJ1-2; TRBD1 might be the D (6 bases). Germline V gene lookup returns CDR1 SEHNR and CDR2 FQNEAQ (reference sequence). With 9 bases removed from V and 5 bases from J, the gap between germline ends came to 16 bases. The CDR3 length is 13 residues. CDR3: CASQGGTGYGYTF. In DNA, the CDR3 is TGTGCCAGTCAAGGGGGAACGGGGTATGGCTACACCTTC. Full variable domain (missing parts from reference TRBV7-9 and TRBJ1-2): DTGVSQNPRHKITKRGQNVTFRCDPISEHNRLYWYRQTLGQGPEFLTYFQNEAQLEKSRLLSDRFSAERPKGSFSTLEIQRTEQGDSAMYLCASQGGTGYGYTFGSGTRLTVV.

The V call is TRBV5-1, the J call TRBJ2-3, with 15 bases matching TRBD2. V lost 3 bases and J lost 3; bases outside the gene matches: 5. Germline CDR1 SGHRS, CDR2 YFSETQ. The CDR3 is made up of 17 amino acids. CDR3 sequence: CASSSGLAGGLTDTQYF. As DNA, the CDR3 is TGCGCCAGCAGCTCAGGACTAGCGGGAGGGCTGACAGATACGCAGTATTTT.

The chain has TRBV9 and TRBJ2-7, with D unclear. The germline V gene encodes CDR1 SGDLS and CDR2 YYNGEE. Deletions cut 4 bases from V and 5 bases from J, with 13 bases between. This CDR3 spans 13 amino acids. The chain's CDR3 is CASSSVGKDEQYF. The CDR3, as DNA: TGTGCCAGCAGCTCCGTCGGCAAAGACGAGCAGTACTTC. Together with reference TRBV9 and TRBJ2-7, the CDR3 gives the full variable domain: DSGVTQTPKHLITATGQRVTLRCSPRSGDLSVYWYQQSLDQGLQFLIQYYNGEERAKGNILERFSAQQFPDLHSELNLSSLELGDSALYFCASSSVGKDEQYFGPGTRLTVT.

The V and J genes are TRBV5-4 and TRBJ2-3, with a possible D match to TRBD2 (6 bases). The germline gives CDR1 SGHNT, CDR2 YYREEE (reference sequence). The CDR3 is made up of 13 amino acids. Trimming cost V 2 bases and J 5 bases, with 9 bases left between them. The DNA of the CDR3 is TGTGCCAGCAGCTTCGGAGCGGGAGATACGCAGTATTTT. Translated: CASSFGAGDTQYF.

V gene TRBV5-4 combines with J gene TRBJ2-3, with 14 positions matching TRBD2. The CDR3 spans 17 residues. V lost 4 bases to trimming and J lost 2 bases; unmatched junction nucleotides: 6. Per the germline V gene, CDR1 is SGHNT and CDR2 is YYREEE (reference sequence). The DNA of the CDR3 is TGTGCCAGCAGCGACCCGACTAGCGGGAGGGCCACAGATACGCAGTATTTT. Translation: CASSDPTSGRATDTQYF.

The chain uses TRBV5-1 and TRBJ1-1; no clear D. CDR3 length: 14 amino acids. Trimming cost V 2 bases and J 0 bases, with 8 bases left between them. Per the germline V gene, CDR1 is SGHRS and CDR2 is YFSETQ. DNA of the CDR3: TGCGCCAGCAGCTTAGACGGGATGAACACTGAAGCTTTCTTT. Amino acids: CASSLDGMNTEAFF.